This entry concerns a single T cell receptor beta chain. The germline gives CDR1 LGHDT, CDR2 YNNKEL (reference sequence). The CDR3 loop spans 13 amino acids. Trimming stripped 0 bases from V and 6 bases from J, with 9 bases between. This sample is part of a study of CD8+CD57+ T cells in acquired aplastic anemia. Study as a whole: DNA from sorted CD4+ and CD8+ cells averaged around 3 ug.

CD8+CD57+ cell expansion had been shown by flow cytometry in patients chosen for sequencing. Among the patients, all had severe acquired aplastic anemia. Genomic DNA provided the template from which TCR beta VDJ and CDR3 profiles were obtained. TCRdb independently ran MiXCR on the reads; one entry per CDR3 protein. The sample includes some 170,000 distinct CDR3 sequences, about 45% seen only once; the top ten take roughly 1.1%. The chain is built from TRBV3-1 and TRBJ2-7, with D unresolved. Sequencing input: sorted CD4+, CD8+, or CD8+CD57+ T cells (not recorded which) from PBMCs. This TCR was sampled from a human donor with aplastic anemia. The chain's CDR3 is CASSQDPQAEQYF. CDR3 nucleotide sequence: TGTGCCAGCAGCCAAGATCCGCAGGCCGAGCAGTACTTC.